This T cell receptor beta chain comes out of a study of shared clonotypes between healthy human individuals. Data came from immunoSEQ multiplex PCR; TCRdb stores just in-frame clones and leaves some out. The table has around 2.5 million clones, 93% seen once. With respect to this clone: Its antigen is still unknown.

Investigators divided CD4+ cells into CD45RA+ naive and CD45RA-negative memory subsets. Study results and caveats: Even with large depth, rarefaction showed that sorted-subset sequencing was incomplete.

Per germline, CDR1 LNHDA and CDR2 SQIVND (reference sequence). The CDR3 has 15 amino acids. V lost 5 bases and J lost 7; bases outside the gene matches: 13. Material: naive CD4+ T cells from PBMCs. Regarding subset: CD45RA+ positively selected. The chain carries TRBV19 and TRBJ2-7, with 8 bases aligning to TRBD2. The origin of this receptor is a man aged 18 to 29 in good health. Some clones in this sample may be carry-over from other donors' samples. The CDR3 region is CASSPGLAGVGEQYF. DNA for the CDR3: TGTGCCAGTAGTCCTGGACTAGCAGGGGTCGGGGAGCAGTACTTC. The complete variable domain, with remaining parts taken from reference TRBV19 and TRBJ2-7, reads DGGITQSPKYLFRKEGQNVTLSCEQNLNHDAMYWYRQDPGQGLRLIYYSQIVNDFQKGDIAEGYSVSREKKESFPLTVTSAQKNPTAFYLCASSPGLAGVGEQYFGPGTRLTVT.